This TCR beta chain was obtained from a study of blood T cell repertoires in COVID-19. On the study more broadly: COVID-19 samples collected from the United States, Italy and Spain covered acute and convalescent phases. The cDNA or gDNA used as material had been derived from T cells, B-cell-depleted T cells, or PBMCs.

This clone was seen a handful of times. As processed by the authors: Amplified reference gene primers provided the basis for estimating nucleated cell counts. The data were produced by immunoSEQ multiplex PCR, yet TCRdb's version contains in-frame clones alone and is incomplete. For V, J and clone size, that table is used; D and trimming come from the DNA. The sample records over 250,000 clones, about 89% being singletons. The V end lost 5 bases, the J end lost 5 bases, and 13 bases lay between the germline ends. The germline gives CDR1 SGHVS, CDR2 FQNEAQ. The CDR3 loop spans 14 amino acids. The sequencing input was peripheral blood. This TCR came from a woman in her forties who had recovered from COVID-19. The chain joins TRBV7-8 to TRBJ1-5, with a tentative D call TRBD1 (6 bases). CDR3 sequence reads: CASSVTGLDQPQHF. CDR3 coding DNA: TGTGCCAGCAGCGTAACAGGGCTCGATCAGCCCCAGCATTTT.